This T cell receptor beta chain was profiled in a study of shared clonotypes between healthy human individuals. General observations from the study: Sampling used blood alone; tissue repertoires probably differ.

CDR1 is SQVTM, CDR2 ANQGSEA, per germline. V lost 3 bases to trimming and J lost 7 bases, with 12 bases between them. There are 12 residues in the CDR3. Details on this clone: The antigen is not known.

In the original analysis: Junction-only immunoSEQ sequences carried no quality scores, so filtering differed. TCRdb's copy holds only in-frame clones and misses some; the assay was immunoSEQ multiplex PCR. V and J calls plus clone size are reproduced from that table; the DNA served to infer D and trimming. The sample lists 470,000 or so clones, roughly 80% occurring once. The chain uses TRBV29-1 and TRBJ1-1; no definite D call. The specimen was PBMCs. The TCR sequence derives from a middle-aged woman in good health. Some clones in this sample may be carry-over from other donors' samples. The CDR3 is CSVDVTAIEAFF. The CDR3, as DNA: TGCAGCGTTGATGTAACAGCAATTGAAGCTTTCTTT.